The 27 T cell receptor beta chains below were found in one sample sequenced in a study of blood T cell repertoires in COVID-19. Assay: immunoSEQ multiplex PCR; the TCRdb copy retains only in-frame clones and omits some. The data show about 400,000 clones, about 86% seen once. Sequenced: PBMCs or T cells enriched from blood (not recorded which). The receptor source for this set is a woman in her forties or fifties who had recovered from COVID-19.

The chain joins TRBV3-1 (or the pseudogene TRBV3-2) to TRBJ2-1; D not certain. Germline CDR1 LGHDT, CDR2 YNNKEL (reference sequence). Trimming pared 2 bases from V and 5 bases from J, leaving 13 bases between. This CDR3 spans 15 amino acids. The CDR3 bases are TGTGCCAGCAGCCAAACGAGGCCCGGCCACAATGAGCAGTTCTTC. Its translation: CASSQTRPGHNEQFF.

This clone has just a few counts. This rearrangement joins TRBV29-1 to TRBJ1-2; D ambiguous. Trimming removed 4 bases from V and 8 bases from J, with 23 bases in between. This CDR3 contains 15 residues. Germline V gene lookup returns CDR1 SQVTM and CDR2 ANQGSEA. CDR3 loop: CSVVESSAALRGYTF. The CDR3 DNA reads TGCAGCGTTGTGGAGAGTTCGGCAGCTCTAAGGGGCTACACCTTC. Full variable domain (missing parts from reference TRBV29-1 and TRBJ1-2): SAVISQKPSRDICQRGTSLTIQCQVDSQVTMMFWYRQQPGQSLTLIATANQGSEATYESGFVIDKFPISRPNLTFSTLTVSNMSPEDSSIYLCSVVESSAALRGYTFGSGTRLTVV.

The rearrangement uses TRBV6-5 and TRBJ1-2; TRBD1 might be the D (6 bases). V dropped 2 bases and J dropped 8 bases, with 18 bases sitting between them. The V gene's germline CDR1 is MNHEY and CDR2 SVGAGI. The CDR3 has 15 residues. CDR3 residues: CASSYLFQGLQGYTF. The CDR3 region has the DNA TGTGCCAGCAGTTACCTCTTCCAGGGGCTTCAGGGCTACACCTTC.

This sequence joins TRBV19 and TRBJ2-3; the D is unclear. Germline V gene data show CDR1 as LNHDA and CDR2 as SQIVND (reference sequence). This CDR3 is 16 amino acids long. The V end lost 5 bases, the J end lost 2 bases, and 17 bases lay between the germline ends. This chain's CDR3 is CASSYSGSYYTDTQYF. The CDR3 nucleotides read TGTGCCAGTAGTTACTCCGGGTCATACTACACAGATACGCAGTATTTT.

This clone was detected many times. The V and J genes are TRBV29-1 and TRBJ1-2, with D perhaps matching TRBD1 (6 bases). The germline CDR1 and CDR2 sequences are SQVTM and ANQGSEA. Trimming pared 5 bases from V and 8 bases from J, leaving 21 bases between. The CDR3 totals 14 residues. The CDR3 loop is CSVSGDTPRGGYTF. CDR3 bases: TGCAGCGTTTCTGGGGACACCCCACGAGGCGGCTACACCTTC.

The chain is built from TRBV28 and TRBJ1-1, with TRBD1 identical over 9 bases. CDR1 and CDR2 from the germline V gene are MDHEN and SYDVKM. V lost 5 bases and J lost 4; bases outside the gene matches: 5. This CDR3 has 14 residues. CDR3 loop: CASSRTGVGTEAFF. CDR3 bases: TGTGCCAGCAGTCGGACAGGGGTAGGCACTGAAGCTTTCTTT.

The J gene is TRBJ2-2, the V gene TRBV3-1 (or the pseudogene TRBV3-2), with D tentatively TRBD2 (6 bases). CDR1 and CDR2 from the germline V gene are LGHDT and YNNKEL (reference sequence). This CDR3 is built from 17 residues. V shed 1 base and J shed 0 bases, with 12 bases lying between them. The CDR3 region is CASSQVRGGANTGELFF. In nucleotides, the CDR3 is TGTGCCAGCAGCCAAGTAAGAGGAGGGGCGAACACCGGGGAGCTGTTTTTT.

This chain joins TRBV9 and TRBJ1-1, with D possibly being TRBD1 (5 bases). V was shortened by 3 bases and J by 4 bases, with 13 bases between the two germline ends. Germline V gene lookup returns CDR1 SGDLS and CDR2 YYNGEE. This CDR3 is built from 14 residues. In DNA, the CDR3 is TGTGCCAGCAGCGCCGGACGGGGGAGCACTGAAGCTTTCTTT. Translating gives CASSAGRGSTEAFF.

The J gene is TRBJ1-1, the V gene TRBV5-1; 8 bases agree with TRBD1. Germline CDR1 is SGHRS and CDR2 is YFSETQ. The J segment lost 0 bases and the V segment lost 4 bases, leaving 5 bases of the junction unmatched. CDR3 size: 15 residues. The CDR3 nucleotides read TGCGCCAGCAGCCCCCAGGGACAGGTGAACACTGAAGCTTTCTTT. Its protein is CASSPQGQVNTEAFF.

CDR3 amino acids: CSVEDPSGRAAEAFF. CDR3 coding DNA: TGCAGCGTTGAAGATCCTTCCGGCAGGGCGGCTGAAGCTTTCTTT. This chain uses TRBV29-1 with TRBJ1-1, with D possibly matching TRBD1 (5 bases). V was pared by 0 bases and J by 6 bases, with 17 bases between. The CDR3 covers 15 residues. From germline, CDR1 is SQVTM and CDR2 ANQGSEA. Full variable domain (rest looked up from reference TRBV29-1 and TRBJ1-1): SAVISQKPSRDICQRGTSLTIQCQVDSQVTMMFWYRQQPGQSLTLIATANQGSEATYESGFVIDKFPISRPNLTFSTLTVSNMSPEDSSIYLCSVEDPSGRAAEAFFGQGTRLTVV.

This chain links TRBV19 with TRBJ2-5; maybe TRBD1 (6 bases). Trimming removed 6 bases from V and 2 bases from J, with 13 bases in between. CDR1 and CDR2 from the germline V gene are LNHDA and SQIVND (reference sequence). CDR3 length equals 14 residues. The CDR3 loop reads CASSLADSQETQYF. In nucleotides, the CDR3 is TGTGCCAGTAGCTTGGCGGACAGTCAAGAGACCCAGTACTTC. Supplemented by reference TRBV19 and TRBJ2-5, the full variable domain reads DGGITQSPKYLFRKEGQNVTLSCEQNLNHDAMYWYRQDPGQGLRLIYYSQIVNDFQKGDIAEGYSVSREKKESFPLTVTSAQKNPTAFYLCASSLADSQETQYFGPGTRLLVL.

The rearrangement links TRBV5-1 to TRBJ2-7; the match to TRBD2 covers 8 bases. The germline V gene encodes CDR1 SGHRS and CDR2 YFSETQ. The length of the CDR3 is 15 residues. After removal of 4 bases from V and 3 bases from J, the junction contained 9 bases not matched to a gene. CDR3 sequence reads: CASSIDSGAYYEQYF. The CDR3 region has the DNA TGCGCCAGCAGCATTGATAGCGGGGCCTACTACGAGCAGTACTTC.

The J gene is TRBJ2-5, the V gene TRBV5-1, with a tentative D call TRBD1 (7 bases). The CDR3 spans 21 residues. The V and J ends lost 2 bases and 2 bases respectively, with 31 bases between them. Germline CDR1 is SGHRS and CDR2 is YFSETQ. Here the CDR3 DNA reads TGCGCCAGCAGCTTTCTTTTATTTTTCGTTACCTCGACAGGGAGGCAAGAGACCCAGTACTTC. Protein product: CASSFLLFFVTSTGRQETQYF. The variable domain in full, completed from reference TRBV5-1 and TRBJ2-5, reads KAGVTQTPRYLIKTRGQQVTLSCSPISGHRSVSWYQQTPGQGLQFLFEYFSETQRNKGNFPGRFSGRQFSNSRSEMNVSTLELGDSALYLCASSFLLFFVTSTGRQETQYFGPGTRLLVL.

J is TRBJ2-5 and V is TRBV7-6, with a possible D match to TRBD2 (6 bases). The CDR3 consists of 15 residues. V lost 1 base and J 5 bases, leaving 14 bases between the germline ends. Germline CDR1 SGHVS, CDR2 FNYEAQ. This CDR3 is CASSLDGFRGETQYF. CDR3 bases: TGTGCCAGCAGCTTAGATGGGTTTCGGGGGGAGACCCAGTACTTC.

V is TRBV5-6 and J is TRBJ2-7; 7 bases align to TRBD1. Germline assignment: CDR1 SGHDT and CDR2 YYEEEE. Trimming removed 9 bases from V and 0 bases from J; junction bases left unmatched: 9. This CDR3 region has 14 residues. The CDR3 loop reads CATRGWDISYEQYF. DNA for the CDR3: TGTGCCACCAGGGGGTGGGACATCTCCTACGAGCAGTACTTC.

This clone was detected only once. V is TRBV7-9 and J is TRBJ1-6; D may be TRBD1 (5 bases). Trimming left V 2 bases short and J 6 bases short, with 11 bases between. Per the germline V gene, CDR1 is SEHNR and CDR2 is FQNEAQ (reference sequence). The CDR3 length is 15 residues. The CDR3 DNA reads as TGTGCCAGCAGCTTAATCGGGACTGGTAATTCACCCCTCCACTTT. Its translation: CASSLIGTGNSPLHF.

The genes are TRBV7-3 and TRBJ2-7; perhaps TRBD2 as D (7 bases). V dropped 5 bases and J dropped 2 bases, with 19 bases sitting between them. CDR3 length: 16 amino acids. The germline CDR1 and CDR2 sequences are SGHTA and FQGTGA. The CDR3 protein is CASSPGGGAGAYEQYF. The CDR3 bases are TGTGCCAGCAGCCCCGGAGGGGGGGCGGGGGCCTACGAGCAGTACTTC.

This rearrangement joins TRBV13 to TRBJ2-1; TRBD2 matches 7 bases. CDR1 PRHDT and CDR2 FYEKMQ come from the germline V gene (reference sequence). V dropped 4 bases and J dropped 8; count of bases not matched to a gene: 8. The CDR3 runs to 14 residues. CDR3 residues: CASSSGLVIDEQFF. As DNA, the CDR3 is TGTGCCAGCAGCTCAGGACTAGTAATCGATGAGCAGTTCTTC.

This clone was seen more than once but under ten times. This sequence joins TRBV7-9 and TRBJ1-1, with 8 bases aligning to TRBD1. CDR1 and CDR2 (germline): SEHNR, FQNEAQ (reference sequence). The CDR3 contains 15 residues. V trimming: 7 bases; J trimming: 3 bases; junction bases outside the gene matches: 10. The chain's CDR3 is CASTPLTGAYTEAFF. In DNA, the CDR3 is TGTGCCAGCACCCCGCTGACAGGGGCCTACACTGAAGCTTTCTTT.

V gene TRBV18 combines with J gene TRBJ1-2; D perhaps matches TRBD1 (6 bases). V was pared by 3 bases and J by 5 bases, with 19 bases between. CDR3 length: 16 amino acids. Per the germline V gene, CDR1 is KGHSH and CDR2 is LQKENI. The CDR3 spells CASSPGQQLVMYGYTF. As DNA, the CDR3 is TGTGCCAGCTCACCCGGACAGCAACTAGTGATGTATGGCTACACCTTC.

The genes are TRBV19 and TRBJ1-5; D might be TRBD1 (5 bases). The CDR3 loop spans 13 amino acids. The V end lost 5 bases, the J end lost 4 bases, and 9 bases lay between the germline ends. Germline CDR1 reads LNHDA; CDR2 reads SQIVND (reference sequence). This CDR3 is CASSVGTNQPQHF. As DNA, the CDR3 is TGTGCCAGTAGTGTCGGGACTAATCAGCCCCAGCATTTT.

This chain joins TRBV6-6 and TRBJ2-5, with a weak D call TRBD2 (6 bases). Germline V gene lookup returns CDR1 MNHNY and CDR2 SVGAGI (reference sequence). The length of the CDR3 is 15 residues. The V and J ends lost 8 bases and 5 bases respectively, with 21 bases between them. The DNA for the CDR3 is TGTGCCAGCCGGCCTCCCCCGGGGGTGGGGGAGACCCAGTACTTC. Translated: CASRPPPGVGETQYF.

Only a few counts were recorded for this clone. V usage is TRBV28 and J usage is TRBJ2-5; D is perhaps TRBD2 (6 bases). The CDR3 runs to 19 residues. The germline V gene has CDR1 MDHEN and CDR2 SYDVKM. Trimming left V 4 bases short and J 5 bases short, with 29 bases between. Written as DNA, the CDR3 is TGTGCCAGCAGTTCCCGCCGGCTAGCGTTGGGGGGAACCCAGGAGACCCAGTACTTC. Its translation is CASSSRRLALGGTQETQYF.

This chain links TRBV19 with TRBJ2-7; 8 bases fit TRBD1. The CDR3 consists of 14 residues. Germline V gives CDR1 LNHDA, CDR2 SQIVND (reference sequence). V lost 2 bases to trimming and J lost 2 bases; unmatched junction nucleotides: 2. The CDR3 region is CASSISTGAYEQYF. CDR3 bases: TGTGCCAGTAGTATATCGACAGGGGCCTACGAGCAGTACTTC.

The J gene is TRBJ2-7, the V gene TRBV27; D ambiguous. The germline V and J ends were trimmed by 5 bases and 0 bases, with 17 bases remaining between them. This CDR3 comprises 16 residues. Looked up from germline, CDR1 is MNHEY and CDR2 is SMNVEV (reference sequence). The DNA for the CDR3 is TGTGCCAGCAGTGCATATCGGTTAAGCGCCTCCTACGAGCAGTACTTC. As protein: CASSAYRLSASYEQYF.

This chain connects TRBV9 to TRBJ1-2; TRBD1 might be the D (5 bases). V dropped 0 bases and J dropped 6 bases, with 12 bases sitting between them. CDR3 size: 14 residues. The germline V gene encodes CDR1 SGDLS and CDR2 YYNGEE. The CDR3 region is CASSVEPGSNGYTF. As DNA, the CDR3 is TGTGCCAGCAGCGTAGAACCAGGGTCAAATGGCTACACCTTC.

The chain couples TRBV7-9 to TRBJ1-6; perhaps TRBD1 as D (5 bases). CDR3 size: 15 residues. Germline loops: CDR1 SEHNR, CDR2 FQNEAQ (reference sequence). Trimming took off 0 bases at V and 7 bases at J, with 10 bases between the two ends. This CDR3 is CASSLAAGVNSPLHF. The CDR3 nucleotides read TGTGCCAGCAGCTTAGCGGCGGGGGTCAATTCACCCCTCCACTTT.